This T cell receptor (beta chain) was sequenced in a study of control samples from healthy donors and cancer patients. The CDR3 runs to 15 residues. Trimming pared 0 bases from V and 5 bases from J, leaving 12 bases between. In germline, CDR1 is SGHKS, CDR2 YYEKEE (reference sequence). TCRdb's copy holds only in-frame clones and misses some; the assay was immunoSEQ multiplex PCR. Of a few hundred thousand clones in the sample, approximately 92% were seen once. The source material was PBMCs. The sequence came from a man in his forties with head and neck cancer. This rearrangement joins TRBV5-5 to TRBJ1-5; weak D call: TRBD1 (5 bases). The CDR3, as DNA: TGTGCCAGCAGCTTGGTCTTGGCGGGGGATCAGCCCCAGCATTTT. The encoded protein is CASSLVLAGDQPQHF.